This note documents a single T cell receptor beta chain sequence. The sample belongs to a study of blood T cell repertoires in COVID-19. Original handling: Nucleated cell number was recorded as an estimate derived from reference gene primer amplification. Data came from immunoSEQ multiplex PCR; TCRdb stores just in-frame clones and leaves some out. That table gives V, J and clone size, and the DNA gave D and trimming. The top ten hold 1.8% of the sample, which has 200,000 to 250,000 clones, about 80% seen once. Germline V gene sequence: CDR1 MNHEY, CDR2 SMNVEV (reference sequence). The CDR3 consists of 14 residues. The germline V and J ends were trimmed by 4 bases and 4 bases, with 13 bases remaining between them.

The chain has TRBV27 and TRBJ1-1; D may be TRBD1 (5 bases). Sequenced: PBMCs or T cells enriched from blood (not recorded which). The TCR sequence derives from a man aged 55-75 years who had recovered from COVID-19. The DNA of the CDR3 is TGTGCCAGCAGTTCCAAAGGGGTTTTCACTGAAGCTTTCTTT. Encoded protein: CASSSKGVFTEAFF.